This T cell receptor (beta chain) was identified in a study of T cell responses to AZD1222 COVID-19 vaccine. Study background: Analysis merged second doses at about 4 or about 12 weeks.

This CDR3 region has 15 residues. V was clipped by 3 bases and J by 3 bases; unmatched bases: 5. Germline V gives CDR1 WNHNN, CDR2 SYGVQD (reference sequence). This clone was seen a single time. Only in-frame clones appear in the TCRdb table, and some are missing; sequencing was by immunoSEQ multiplex PCR. The data hold about 97,000 clones, with 75% to 95% observed a single time. The chain combines TRBV10-1 with TRBJ2-5; 9 bases agree with TRBD1. Sequences were derived from peripheral blood, sampled on day 0 of AZD1222 vaccination. This sequence originates from an adult in good health. CDR3 DNA: TGCGCCAGCAGTGATGGGACAGGGAACGAAGAGACCCAGTACTTC. It translates to CASSDGTGNEETQYF.